Following are 16 T cell receptor beta chains from one sample sequenced in a study of radiotherapy plus CTLA-4 blockade in lung cancer. Sequencing was performed with immunoSEQ multiplex PCR; in TCRdb, only in-frame clones are kept and a portion is missing. The sample lists 70,000 to 95,000 clones; about 80% were seen once. Here the sequenced sample was peripheral blood, taken from a patient treated with radiotherapy plus ipilimumab. These receptors all stem from a human donor with non-small cell lung cancer that progressed on radiotherapy plus ipilimumab.

The chain recombines TRBV11-3 with TRBJ1-1, with no clear D. This CDR3 contains 14 residues. From germline, CDR1 is SGHNT and CDR2 YENEEA. Trimming cost V 3 bases and J 3 bases, with 11 bases left between them. Here the CDR3 reads CASSLWGGDTEAFF. The CDR3, as DNA: TGTGCCAGCAGCTTGTGGGGAGGTGACACTGAAGCTTTCTTT.

The chain has TRBV4-1 and TRBJ2-7; 7 bases match TRBD2. There are 17 residues in the CDR3. With 0 bases clipped from V and 2 bases from J, the junction kept 10 bases outside the gene matches. Looked up from germline, CDR1 is MGHRA and CDR2 is YSYEKL. CDR3 residues: CASSQDPNSGLTYEQYF. The CDR3 DNA is TGCGCCAGCAGCCAAGACCCTAATAGCGGGCTTACCTACGAGCAGTACTTC.

The sample holds a few counts of this clone. The chain is built from TRBV12-5 and TRBJ1-2; TRBD1 aligns across 7 bases. J was trimmed by 2 bases and V by 1 base; bases with no gene match: 7. This CDR3 has 16 residues. Germline V gene lookup returns CDR1 LGHNT and CDR2 FRNRAP. The CDR3 sequence: CASGLGGQRGNYGYTF. The CDR3 region has the DNA TGTGCTAGTGGTTTGGGGGGACAGCGTGGGAACTATGGCTACACCTTC.

V and J are TRBV10-3 and TRBJ2-1; 8 nucleotides agree with TRBD2. V lost 5 bases and J lost 4; bases outside the gene matches: 4. CDR3 length: 14 amino acids. Germline CDR1 ENHRY, CDR2 SYGVKD. In nucleotides, the CDR3 is TGTGCCATCAGTACTAGCGGAACTTACAATGAGCAGTTCTTC. Translating it yields CAISTSGTYNEQFF.

The rearrangement links TRBV11-2 to TRBJ2-1; 9 bases are a match to TRBD2. Germline CDR1 reads SGHAT; CDR2 reads FQNNGV. This CDR3 has 15 amino acids. Trimming took 5 bases from V and 8 from J; bases not matched to a gene: 10. This CDR3 is CASSPRAGGPYEQFF. The CDR3 nucleotides read TGTGCCAGCAGCCCACGGGCGGGAGGGCCGTATGAGCAGTTCTTC.

The chain joins TRBV11-1 to TRBJ1-2, with 7 positions matching TRBD1. Germline trimming cut 5 bases from V and 8 bases from J; bases unmatched to any gene: 5. The CDR3 contains 12 residues. From germline, CDR1 is SGHAT and CDR2 FQDESV (reference sequence). CDR3 bases: TGTGCCAGCAGCACGGGACAGTTCGGCTACACCTTC. It yields the protein CASSTGQFGYTF.

The V gene is TRBV5-1, the J gene TRBJ1-4; 11 nucleotides match TRBD1. Germline V gene lookup returns CDR1 SGHRS and CDR2 YFSETQ. V dropped 3 bases and J dropped 8; count of bases not matched to a gene: 12. CDR3 length equals 17 residues. The CDR3: CASSSGQGAAVLEKLFF. The DNA of the CDR3 is TGCGCCAGCAGCTCCGGACAGGGGGCGGCAGTTTTGGAAAAACTGTTTTTT.

This clone was seen a handful of times. V and J are TRBV18 and TRBJ1-6; 8 nucleotides agree with TRBD1. The V gene's germline CDR1 is KGHSH and CDR2 LQKENI. This CDR3 is 14 amino acids long. J gave up 7 bases and V 5 bases, and 4 bases lay outside the gene matches. This CDR3 is CASSTDRANSPLHF. CDR3 DNA: TGTGCCAGCTCAACGGACAGGGCGAATTCACCCCTCCACTTT.

The chain recombines TRBV4-2 with TRBJ2-1; the D gene is possibly TRBD1 (5 bases). CDR3 length equals 13 residues. The germline V and J ends were trimmed by 7 bases and 2 bases, with 9 bases remaining between them. The germline gives CDR1 LGHNA, CDR2 YNFKEQ. CDR3 amino acids: CASKGVAYNEQFF. The CDR3 DNA sequence: TGTGCCAGCAAAGGGGTGGCCTACAATGAGCAGTTCTTC.

V and J are TRBV19 and TRBJ1-2; D is undetermined. This CDR3 has 15 amino acids. Per the germline V gene, CDR1 is LNHDA and CDR2 is SQIVND (reference sequence). V gave up 0 bases and J gave up 5 bases, with 13 bases separating them. CDR3 protein: CASSIDSGRVYGYTF. DNA for the CDR3: TGTGCCAGTAGTATAGATAGCGGCCGTGTATATGGCTACACCTTC.

The chain joins TRBV30 to TRBJ1-5, with no clear D. V shed 7 bases and J shed 5 bases, with 15 bases lying between them. Germline CDR1 and CDR2: GTSNPN and SVGIG (reference sequence). This CDR3 is built from 13 residues. This CDR3 reads CASPERAYQPQHF. CDR3 in DNA: TGTGCCTCCCCGGAGAGGGCCTATCAGCCCCAGCATTTT.

The chain employs TRBV28 and TRBJ2-7; a possible D gene is TRBD2 (5 bases). CDR1 MDHEN and CDR2 SYDVKM come from the germline V gene. The CDR3 length is 13 residues. V was trimmed by 6 bases and J by 4 bases, leaving 13 bases between them. The CDR3 spells CASRLDRRYEQYF. CDR3 bases: TGTGCCAGCAGACTAGACCGCCGGTACGAGCAGTACTTC.

Only one count was recorded for this clone. CDR3 sequence: CASSPGTRSGNTIYF. CDR3 nucleotides: TGTGCCAGCAGCCCCGGGACTCGCTCTGGAAACACCATATATTTT. The V and J genes are TRBV9 and TRBJ1-3; tentative D call: TRBD1 (5 bases). The CDR3 is 15 amino acids. Germline assignment: CDR1 SGDLS and CDR2 YYNGEE. V dropped 4 bases and J dropped 0 bases, with 11 bases sitting between them. Filled out from reference TRBV9 and TRBJ1-3, the complete variable domain reads DSGVTQTPKHLITATGQRVTLRCSPRSGDLSVYWYQQSLDQGLQFLIQYYNGEERAKGNILERFSAQQFPDLHSELNLSSLELGDSALYFCASSPGTRSGNTIYFGEGSWLTVV.

This clone was seen just once. V usage is TRBV7-3 and J usage is TRBJ1-5, with no clear D. In germline, CDR1 is SGHTA, CDR2 FQGTGA. V lost 5 bases and J lost 7, with 15 bases in between. This CDR3 contains 14 residues. For the CDR3, the DNA is TGTGCCAGCAGCCCCAAATGGGGAGGGCAGCCCCAGCATTTT. Protein sequence: CASSPKWGGQPQHF.

This clone was seen once. This chain connects TRBV4-2 to TRBJ2-7; possibly TRBD1 or TRBD2 for D (5 bases each). Per germline, CDR1 LGHNA and CDR2 YNFKEQ. The CDR3 consists of 15 residues. V lost 2 bases and J lost 0, with 11 bases in between. DNA of the CDR3: TGTGCCAGCAGCCAAACCGGGACGGTCTCCTACGAGCAGTACTTC. It encodes CASSQTGTVSYEQYF.

The gene calls are TRBV19 and TRBJ2-5; 10 bases are a match to TRBD1. Germline values: CDR1 LNHDA, CDR2 SQIVND (reference sequence). After removal of 6 bases from V and 6 bases from J, the junction contained 7 bases not matched to a gene. There are 14 residues in the CDR3. CDR3 in DNA: TGTGCCAGTAGCCCCGGGACAGGGGTGCAGACCCAGTACTTC. Translating it yields CASSPGTGVQTQYF.